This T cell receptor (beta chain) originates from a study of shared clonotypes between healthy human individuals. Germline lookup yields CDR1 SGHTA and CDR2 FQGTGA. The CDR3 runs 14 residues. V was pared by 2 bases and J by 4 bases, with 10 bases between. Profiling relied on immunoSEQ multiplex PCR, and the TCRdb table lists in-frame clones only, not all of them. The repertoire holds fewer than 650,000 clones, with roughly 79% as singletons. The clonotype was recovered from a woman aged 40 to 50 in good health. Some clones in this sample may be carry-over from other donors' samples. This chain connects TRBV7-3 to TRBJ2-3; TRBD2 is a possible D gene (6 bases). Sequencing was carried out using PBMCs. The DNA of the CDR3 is TGTGCCAGCAGCTTAGATGCGGGATCAGATACGCAGTATTTT. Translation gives CASSLDAGSDTQYF.